A selection of T cell receptor beta chains follows, all from one sample in a study of cytomegalovirus exposure and HLA in healthy donors. Measured with immunoSEQ multiplex PCR; TCRdb has only the in-frame clones, and not every one. With 70,000 or so clones in the sample, the ten largest clones hold about 5%. Sample: PBMCs. These receptors came from a man aged 35 to 55 in good health and CMV-seronegative. CDR3s include the opening cysteine and the closing phenylalanine or tryptophan. The D gene is left open where the match is weak.

D gene,J gene,V gene,CDR3 DNA,CDR3 protein
TRBD2,TRBJ2-1,TRBV2,TGTGCCAGCAGCTTCGGACTAGCGGAAGGGAATGAGCAGTTCTTC,CASSFGLAEGNEQFF
TRBD1,TRBJ1-1,TRBV29-1,TGCAGCGTCGGAACAGGGGGGACTGAAGCTTTCTTT,CSVGTGGTEAFF
.,TRBJ1-1,TRBV9,TGTGCCAGCAGCGTAGGAGGAGAGACTGAAGCTTTCTTT,CASSVGGETEAFF
.,TRBJ1-6,TRBV30,TGTGCCTGGAGTGACCCGAACACGAATTCACCCCTCCACTTT,CAWSDPNTNSPLHF
TRBD2,TRBJ2-2,TRBV5-1,TGCGCCAGCAGCTGGGGGACTAGCAGCCTAGGGGAGCTGTTTTTT,CASSWGTSSLGELFF
.,TRBJ2-7,TRBV4-1,TGCGCCAGCAGCCAATCCGGGGGGCTCCTAACCGGCGAGCAGTACTTC,CASSQSGGLLTGEQYF
.,TRBJ2-7,TRBV4-3,TGCGCCAGCAGCCAGACACAGGGTTACGAGCAGTACTTC,CASSQTQGYEQYF
.,TRBJ2-7,TRBV7-9,TGTGCCAGCAGAAACTCAGGGGACGGCTCCTACGAGCAGTACTTC,CASRNSGDGSYEQYF
TRBD2,TRBJ2-3,TRBV4-3,TGCGCCAGCAGCCAAAACCTAGCGGGGGGGCGGTTGACAGATACGCAGTATTTT,CASSQNLAGGRLTDTQYF
.,TRBJ1-5,TRBV11-3,TGTGCCAGCAGCTCAACAGACACCGCAATCTTTAGGCAGCCCCAGCATTTT,CASSSTDTAIFRQPQHF
TRBD2,TRBJ2-3,TRBV2,TGTGCCAGCGACACTAGCGGCGATACGCAGTATTTT,CASDTSGDTQYF
TRBD1,TRBJ2-3,TRBV27,TGTGCCAGCAGTTATGTCGGAAGACAGGGGAGGAGCACAGATACGCAGTATTTT,CASSYVGRQGRSTDTQYF
TRBD2,TRBJ2-7,TRBV28,TGTGCCAGCAGCGACCTGGGACTAGCGGGAGGATACGAGCAGTACTTC,CASSDLGLAGGYEQYF
TRBD2,TRBJ2-3,TRBV28,TGTGCCAGCAGGAGAAGTAGCGGGTTTAGCACAGATACGCAGTATTTT,CASRRSSGFSTDTQYF
.,TRBJ2-1,TRBV14,TGTGCCAGCAGCCAAGTTCCGAGCGGGTCCTACAATGAGCAGTTCTTC,CASSQVPSGSYNEQFF
TRBD2,TRBJ2-3,TRBV28,TGTGCCATCACGGGAGGGCCCTCAGATACGCAGTATTTT,CAITGGPSDTQYF
.,TRBJ2-7,TRBV7-2,TGTGCCAGCAGCAAAGGGGGAGGGTGGGTCGAGCAGTACTTC,CASSKGGGWVEQYF
.,TRBJ2-7,TRBV11-2,TGTGCCAGCAGCAACCACATGACAGCCTCCTACGAGCAGTACTTC,CASSNHMTASYEQYF
.,TRBJ2-1,TRBV29-1,TGCAGCGTAGGTATAGCCCCCGGGTACACCGGGGGTGAGCAGTTCTTC,CSVGIAPGYTGGEQFF
TRBD2,TRBJ2-3,TRBV7-9,TGTGCCAGCAGCTCCCAGAGGGGAGCGGGGCCCACAGATACGCAGTATTTT,CASSSQRGAGPTDTQYF
TRBD2,TRBJ2-1,TRBV2,TGTGCCAGCAGTGACGAGACTAGCGAATACAATGAGCAGTTCTTC,CASSDETSEYNEQFF
TRBD2,TRBJ2-2,TRBV11-2,TGTGCCAGCAGCCCTTATGGACTAGCGGGAGGGGCGAACACCGGGGAGCTGTTTTTT,CASSPYGLAGGANTGELFF
TRBD1,TRBJ2-7,TRBV7-6,TGTGCCAGCAGCGACCTGGGACAGGGAAGCTCCTACGAGCAGTACTTC,CASSDLGQGSSYEQYF
TRBD2,TRBJ2-2,TRBV25-1,TGTGCCAGCAGTCCTATATACGGGCGTAGCGGGAGCGCCGGGGAGCTGTTTTTT,CASSPIYGRSGSAGELFF
TRBD2,TRBJ2-1,TRBV18,TGTGCCAGCTCAACTAGACTAGCGGGGGGATTTGGCAATGAGCAGTTCTTC,CASSTRLAGGFGNEQFF
TRBD2,TRBJ2-1,TRBV27,TGTGCCAGCAGTTTTGCACTAGCGGACGGTTACAATGAGCAGTTCTTC,CASSFALADGYNEQFF
.,TRBJ1-1,TRBV5-1,TGCGCCAGCAGTCAGGGTTGGGGGAACACTGAAGCTTTCTTT,CASSQGWGNTEAFF
.,TRBJ2-3,TRBV28,TGTGCCAGCAGCTTACTTGGGCCCAGCACAGATACGCAGTATTTT,CASSLLGPSTDTQYF
.,TRBJ2-7,TRBV7-2,TGTGCCAGCAGCCCCGCGGGGAACGGGAGAATCTACGAGCAGTACTTC,CASSPAGNGRIYEQYF
TRBD1,TRBJ1-4,TRBV7-9,TGTGCCAGCAGCTTAAGCGCAGGGGGCGAAAAACTGTTTTTT,CASSLSAGGEKLFF
.,TRBJ1-2,TRBV5-1,TGCGCCAGCAGCTCAGGCAACTCTAACTATGGCTACACCTTC,CASSSGNSNYGYTF
.,TRBJ2-7,TRBV2,TGTGCCAGCAGTGAGATACTAGGCCTAAGCGAGCAGTACTTC,CASSEILGLSEQYF
.,TRBJ2-2,TRBV13,TGTGCCAGCAGCTTCCAGGGGACCGGGGAGCTGTTTTTT,CASSFQGTGELFF
.,TRBJ2-1,TRBV7-2,TGTGCCAGCAGCTCAACAGGGTACAATGAGCAGTTCTTC,CASSSTGYNEQFF
.,TRBJ1-1,TRBV7-2,TGTGCCAGCAGCCTATCACTACAGGGAAGTGGCACTGAAGCTTTCTTT,CASSLSLQGSGTEAFF
.,TRBJ2-3,TRBV5-6,TGTGCCAGCAGCTTGTATAAGGCGGGAAGGACTAATTTT,CASSLYKAGRTNF
.,TRBJ1-1,TRBV6-5,TGTGCCAGCAGTAGGGGGGGGACTGAAGCTTTCTTT,CASSRGGTEAFF
.,TRBJ2-1,TRBV2,TGTGCCAAGGGGCGGGACTTTGGCAATGAGCAGTTCTTC,CAKGRDFGNEQFF
TRBD2,TRBJ2-1,TRBV2,TGTGCCACTCCAGCGGGAGCGAATGAGCAGTTCTTC,CATPAGANEQFF
.,TRBJ2-6,TRBV19,TGTGCCAGTAGTATAGTGGGGGGTTCTGGGGCCAACGTCCTGACTTTC,CASSIVGGSGANVLTF
.,TRBJ2-3,TRBV6-5,TGTGCCAGCAAAGATAAAAGCAGCACAGATACGCAGTATTTT,CASKDKSSTDTQYF
.,TRBJ2-7,TRBV28,TGTGCCAGCGGTGGGCCCTACGAGCAGTACTTC,CASGGPYEQYF
.,TRBJ2-5,TRBV19,TGTGCCAGTAGTATGATCCGGGGGAGGCGGTCGGAGACCCAGTACTTC,CASSMIRGRRSETQYF
.,TRBJ1-3,TRBV18,TGTGCCAGCTCACCTCCCTTGGGGCCTGGAAACACCATATATTTT,CASSPPLGPGNTIYF
.,TRBJ1-1,TRBV19,TGTGCCAGTAGTATCCCCAGTAGGGGGGAAGCTTTCTTT,CASSIPSRGEAFF